The 21 T cell receptor beta chains given below trace back to one sample, sequenced in a study of cytomegalovirus exposure and HLA in healthy donors. PCR primers comprised 60 Vbeta and 13 Jbeta primers. Libraries were prepared by immunoSEQ multiplex PCR; TCRdb keeps only in-frame clonotypes and omits some of them. The profile covers 210,000 or so clones, with just under 85% appearing a single time and approximately 0.62% taken by the ten largest. Sequencing used PBMCs. The source of these receptors is a woman in her 40s in good health and CMV-seronegative.

This rearrangement joins TRBV7-8 to TRBJ1-1; no reliable D call. The CDR3 spans 13 residues. Germline lookup yields CDR1 SGHVS and CDR2 FQNEAQ. The V gene lost 1 base and the J gene lost 5 bases, with 8 bases spanning the gap. The CDR3 sequence: CASSLGTGTEAFF. CDR3 nucleotides: TGTGCCAGCAGCTTAGGAACGGGGACTGAAGCTTTCTTT.

V is TRBV9 and J is TRBJ2-7; 9 bases are a match to TRBD2. The germline gives CDR1 SGDLS, CDR2 YYNGEE. This CDR3 contains 15 residues. Trimming at V came to 4 bases and at J to 2 bases, leaving 7 bases not matched to a gene. The CDR3 sequence: CASSPQTSGAYEQYF. CDR3 bases: TGTGCCAGCAGCCCCCAGACTAGCGGCGCCTACGAGCAGTACTTC.

V and J are TRBV29-1 and TRBJ2-1, with 8 bases lining up with TRBD2. Per the germline V gene, CDR1 is SQVTM and CDR2 is ANQGSEA. Trimming removed 7 bases from V and 7 bases from J; junction bases left unmatched: 6. The CDR3 spans 12 residues. The chain's CDR3 is CSGRGGPNEQFF. The CDR3 DNA reads as TGCAGCGGTCGCGGGGGGCCGAATGAGCAGTTCTTC.

Regarding this clone: At one boundary the junction diverges from the germline segment, which might be a read error. The CDR3, as DNA: TGTGCCAGCAGGGAAGCGGCCACAGATACGCAGTATTTT. Protein: CASREAATDTQYF. The V gene is TRBV2, the J gene TRBJ2-3; TRBD2 might be the D (5 bases). The CDR3 spans 13 residues. CDR1 is SNHLY, CDR2 FYNNEI, per germline.

V gene TRBV7-9 combines with J gene TRBJ1-1, with D possibly matching TRBD1 (5 bases). V gave up 8 bases and J gave up 6 bases, with 16 bases separating them. Germline V lookup: CDR1 SEHNR, CDR2 FQNEAQ (reference sequence). CDR3 size: 13 residues. CDR3 DNA: TGTGCCAGCTTCCTTGGGGGAGGTCCTGAAGCTTTCTTT. Translated: CASFLGGGPEAFF. Complete variable domain (other parts from reference TRBV7-9 and TRBJ1-1): DTGVSQNPRHKITKRGQNVTFRCDPISEHNRLYWYRQTLGQGPEFLTYFQNEAQLEKSRLLSDRFSAERPKGSFSTLEIQRTEQGDSAMYLCASFLGGGPEAFFGQGTRLTVV.

The V call is TRBV10-3, the J call TRBJ1-5; TRBD1 might be the D (5 bases). Trimming took 2 bases from V and 0 from J, leaving 14 bases between them. The CDR3 has 17 residues. Germline lookup yields CDR1 ENHRY and CDR2 SYGVKD. The CDR3 loop reads CAISEGGGGISNQPQHF. For the CDR3, the DNA is TGTGCCATCAGTGAGGGGGGTGGGGGGATTAGCAATCAGCCCCAGCATTTT.

The CDR3 DNA sequence: TGCGCCAGCAGCTTTAGAGGCGGGGCGACCAACACCGGGGAGCTGTTTTTT. Its protein product is CASSFRGGATNTGELFF. The chain employs TRBV5-1 and TRBJ2-2, with a tentative D call TRBD2 (6 bases). The CDR3 extends over 17 amino acids. With 2 bases removed from V and 2 bases from J, the gap between germline ends came to 16 bases. The germline gives CDR1 SGHRS, CDR2 YFSETQ.

Concerning this clone: The junction departs from the called germline gene at one end, perhaps through a read error. The V and J genes are TRBV5-1 and TRBJ2-5; possibly TRBD2 for D (6 bases). Germline CDR1 reads SGHRS; CDR2 reads YFSETQ. The CDR3 has 14 residues. In DNA, the CDR3 is TGCGCCAGCAGCCCCCAGGCGGGGCAAGAGATCCAGTACTTC. Translated: CASSPQAGQEIQYF.

This clone was picked up a small number of times. V usage is TRBV27 and J usage is TRBJ2-1, with 7 nucleotides matching TRBD1. The trim removed 5 bases at V and 1 base at J, leaving 5 bases unmatched. CDR1 is MNHEY and CDR2 is SMNVEV in the germline V gene (reference sequence). The CDR3 spans 15 residues. CDR3 bases: TGTGCCAGCAGTCACGGGACAGAATCCTACAATGAGCAGTTCTTC. It encodes CASSHGTESYNEQFF.

This chain joins TRBV30 and TRBJ1-1; D may be TRBD1 (6 bases). Trimming shortened V by 4 bases and J by 1 base, and 7 bases separated the two germline ends. Germline CDR1 is GTSNPN and CDR2 is SVGIG (reference sequence). The CDR3 is made up of 12 amino acids. Written as DNA, the CDR3 is TGTGCCTGGACAGGGGCGAACACTGAAGCTTTCTTT. Amino acid sequence: CAWTGANTEAFF.

The chain employs TRBV11-2 and TRBJ2-2, with D possibly TRBD2 on 7 matching bases. The CDR3 consists of 15 residues. Germline V gives CDR1 SGHAT, CDR2 FQNNGV. The V and J ends lost 7 bases and 5 bases respectively, with 17 bases between them. CDR3 coding DNA: TGTGCCAGCAACCTACGGGGGGCCCGGACCGGGGAGCTGTTTTTT. Translating it yields CASNLRGARTGELFF.

V and J are TRBV7-9 and TRBJ2-5; D is unresolved. The CDR3 is 13 amino acids. Germline V gene sequence: CDR1 SEHNR, CDR2 FQNEAQ (reference sequence). Trimming pared 7 bases from V and 2 bases from J, leaving 11 bases between. CDR3 sequence: CASNNRQQETQYF. The CDR3 DNA sequence: TGTGCCAGCAATAATCGTCAGCAAGAGACCCAGTACTTC.

This chain connects TRBV28 to TRBJ1-6; 7 bases agree with TRBD1. The V segment lost 5 bases and the J segment 7 bases; nucleotides outside the gene matches: 5. The CDR3 sequence is 14 residues long. Germline CDR1 reads MDHEN; CDR2 reads SYDVKM. The CDR3 here is CASSPGQLNSPLHF. For the CDR3, the DNA is TGTGCCAGCAGTCCGGGACAGCTAAATTCACCCCTCCACTTT.

The rearrangement joins TRBV6-5 to TRBJ2-7; 11 positions match TRBD1. The CDR3 length is 14 residues. V lost 5 bases, J lost 4 bases, and 4 bases stayed unmatched. Per germline, CDR1 MNHEY and CDR2 SVGAGI. Here the CDR3 DNA reads TGTGCCAGCAGTAGAGGACAGGGGGCTTACGAGCAGTACTTC. Protein: CASSRGQGAYEQYF.

The chain uses TRBV11-2 and TRBJ2-1; 10 nucleotides line up with TRBD2. The CDR3 runs 14 residues. CDR1 is SGHAT and CDR2 is FQNNGV in the germline V gene. V was clipped by 5 bases and J by 8 bases; unmatched bases: 6. The CDR3 reads CASSQRGGFDEQFF. As DNA, the CDR3 is TGTGCCAGCAGCCAGCGGGGGGGCTTCGATGAGCAGTTCTTC.

The CDR3: CSAITGTKQFF. As DNA, the CDR3 is TGCAGTGCAATTACAGGGACAAAGCAGTTCTTC. The chain recombines TRBV20-1 with TRBJ2-1; TRBD1 might be the D (6 bases). V lost 6 bases and J 11 bases, leaving 14 bases between the germline ends. Germline V gives CDR1 DFQATT, CDR2 SNEGSKA (reference sequence). The CDR3 sequence is 11 residues long.

This clone was seen just once. The chain uses TRBV27 and TRBJ2-7, with D possibly being TRBD1 (6 bases). V lost 5 bases to trimming and J lost 1 base, with 9 bases between them. Per germline, CDR1 MNHEY and CDR2 SMNVEV (reference sequence). The CDR3 sequence is 13 residues long. CDR3 protein: CASSRTASYEQYF. The CDR3 DNA sequence: TGTGCCAGCAGTCGGACAGCTTCCTACGAGCAGTACTTC.

The chain couples TRBV27 to TRBJ1-1; a weak D match, TRBD1 (6 bases). V was clipped by 4 bases and J by 11 bases, with 26 bases between them. Germline loops: CDR1 MNHEY, CDR2 SMNVEV (reference sequence). This CDR3 is built from 16 residues. The CDR3 bases are TGTGCCAGCAGTTCCCCCGGCACGACAGGTCCTCTCGAGGCTTTCTTT. Its protein product is CASSSPGTTGPLEAFF.

The chain is built from TRBV30 and TRBJ1-2; TRBD1 is a possible D gene (5 bases). Trimming removed 5 bases from V and 12 bases from J, with 16 bases in between. There are 11 residues in the CDR3. Germline lookup yields CDR1 GTSNPN and CDR2 SVGIG (reference sequence). The CDR3 protein is CAWWGGTGHTF. In DNA, the CDR3 is TGTGCCTGGTGGGGGGGGACGGGTCACACCTTC.

This clone occurred once. The V gene is TRBV28, the J gene TRBJ1-2; 9 bases map to TRBD1. J was trimmed by 4 bases and V by 5 bases; bases with no gene match: 8. Germline V gives CDR1 MDHEN, CDR2 SYDVKM. CDR3 length equals 15 residues. The CDR3 is CASSPGTGILYGYTF. The CDR3 nucleotides are TGTGCCAGCAGTCCAGGGACAGGGATCCTCTATGGCTACACCTTC.

The rearrangement joins TRBV9 to TRBJ2-6; the D gene is possibly TRBD2 (7 bases). Trimming cost V 6 bases and J 0 bases, with 19 bases left between them. The CDR3 sequence is 18 residues long. Looked up from germline, CDR1 is SGDLS and CDR2 is YYNGEE. CDR3 protein: CASTRGGGLSSGANVLTF. The CDR3 DNA sequence: TGTGCCAGCACCCGAGGGGGGGGCCTCAGCTCTGGGGCCAACGTCCTGACTTTC.